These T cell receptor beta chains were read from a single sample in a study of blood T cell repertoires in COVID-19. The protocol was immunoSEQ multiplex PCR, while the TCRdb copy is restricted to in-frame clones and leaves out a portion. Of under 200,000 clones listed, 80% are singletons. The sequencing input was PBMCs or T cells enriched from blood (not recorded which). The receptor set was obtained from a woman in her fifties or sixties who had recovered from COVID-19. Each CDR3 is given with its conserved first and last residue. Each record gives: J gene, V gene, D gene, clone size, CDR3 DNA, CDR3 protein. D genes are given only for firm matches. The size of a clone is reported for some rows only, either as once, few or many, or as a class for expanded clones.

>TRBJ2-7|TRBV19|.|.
TGTGCCAGTAGTCCGTTAGCGCGCAACGAGCAGTACTTC
CASSPLARNEQYF
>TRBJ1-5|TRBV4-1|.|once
TGCGCCAGCAGCCAAGCCACAGGGAGCAATCAGCCCCAGCATTTT
CASSQATGSNQPQHF
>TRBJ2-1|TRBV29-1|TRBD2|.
TGCAGCGTTGAAGGGCTAGCGGGGTACAATGAGCAGTTCTTC
CSVEGLAGYNEQFF
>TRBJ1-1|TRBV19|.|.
TGTGCCACCTCAGGGCACATGAACACTGAAGCTTTCTTT
CATSGHMNTEAFF
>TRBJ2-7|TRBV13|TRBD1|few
TGTGCCAGCAGCTTAGAAGGACAGGGTAGTAACGAGCAGTACTTC
CASSLEGQGSNEQYF
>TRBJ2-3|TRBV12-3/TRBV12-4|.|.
TGTGCCAGCAGTTTAAATCGGGGGGATACGCAGTATTTT
CASSLNRGDTQYF
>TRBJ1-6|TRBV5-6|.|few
TGTGCCAGCAAAAGCACAGGGTCCTATAATTCACCCCTCCACTTT
CASKSTGSYNSPLHF
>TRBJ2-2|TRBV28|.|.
TGTGCCAGCAGGAGGGACTTACTGAACACCGGGGAGCTGTTTTTT
CASRRDLLNTGELFF
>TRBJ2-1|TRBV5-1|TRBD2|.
TGCGCCAGCAGCTTACTAGCGGGGGATGCCTACAATGAGCAGTTCTTC
CASSLLAGDAYNEQFF
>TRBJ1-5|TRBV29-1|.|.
TGCAGCGTTGATTTGGGCAGGGGTGACCAGCCCCAGCATTTT
CSVDLGRGDQPQHF
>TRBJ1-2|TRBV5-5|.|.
TGTGCCAGCAGCTTGGTCGGAGAGGGCATCGTCTATGGCTACACCTTC
CASSLVGEGIVYGYTF
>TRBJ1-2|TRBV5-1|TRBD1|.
TGCGCCAGCAGCTTGACGGCCGGGACAGGGGGCGGCTATGGCTACACCTTC
CASSLTAGTGGGYGYTF
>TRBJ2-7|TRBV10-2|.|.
TGCGCCAGCGGTGACGGTAGCGCAGTCTACGAGCAGTACTTC
CASGDGSAVYEQYF
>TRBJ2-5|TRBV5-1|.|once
TGCGCCAGCAGCCTCCAAGAGACCCAGTACTTC
CASSLQETQYF
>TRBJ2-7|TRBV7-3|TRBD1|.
TGTGCCAGCAGCCGTCAACCCGGGACAGGGGCTTACGAGCAGTACTTC
CASSRQPGTGAYEQYF
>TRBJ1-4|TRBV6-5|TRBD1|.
TGTGCCAGCACCGAAAGACAGGGTCGAGAAAAACTGTTTTTT
CASTERQGREKLFF
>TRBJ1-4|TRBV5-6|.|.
TGTGCCAGCAGCCCCTTCACGGCAACTAATGAAAAACTGTTTTTT
CASSPFTATNEKLFF
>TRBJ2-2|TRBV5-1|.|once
TGCGCCAGCAGCTTCCGAGGACACGCCGGGGAGCTGTTTTTT
CASSFRGHAGELFF
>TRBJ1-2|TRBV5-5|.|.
TGTGCCAGCAGCTTGGAACAGTACTATGGCTACACCTTC
CASSLEQYYGYTF
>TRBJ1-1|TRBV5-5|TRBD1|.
TGTGCCAGCAGCTTCAGGACAGGGCTGAACACTGAAGCTTTCTTT
CASSFRTGLNTEAFF
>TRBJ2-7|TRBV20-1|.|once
TGCAGTGCTACTGACAGGAACTCCTACGAGCAGTACTTC
CSATDRNSYEQYF
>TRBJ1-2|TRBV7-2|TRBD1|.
TGTGCCAGCAGCCTTGGGACAGGGAACTATGGCTACACCTTC
CASSLGTGNYGYTF
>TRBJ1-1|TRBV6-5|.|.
TGTGCCAGCAGTCGTAACCGGGATATGAACACTGAAGCTTTCTTT
CASSRNRDMNTEAFF
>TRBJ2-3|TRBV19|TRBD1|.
TGTGCCAGTACTCTCAACAGGGGTTCGAGCACAGATACGCAGTATTTT
CASTLNRGSSTDTQYF
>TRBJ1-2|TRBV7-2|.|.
TGTGCCAGCAGCTTAGAGGGGGGGAATGGCTACACCTTC
CASSLEGGNGYTF
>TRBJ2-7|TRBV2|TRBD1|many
TGTGCCAGCAGTGAAGGGGACAGCCAGAATCACTACGAGCAGTACTTC
CASSEGDSQNHYEQYF
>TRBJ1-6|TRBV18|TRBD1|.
TGTGCCAGCTCATCGGACAGGGGGCGGAATAATTCACCCCTCCACTTT
CASSSDRGRNNSPLHF
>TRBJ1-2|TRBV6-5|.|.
TGTGCCAGCACCAGGGGAAATGGCTACACCTTC
CASTRGNGYTF
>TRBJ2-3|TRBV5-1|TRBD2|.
TGCGCCAGCAGCTTGACTAGCGGGGCGGGAGATACGCAGTATTTT
CASSLTSGAGDTQYF
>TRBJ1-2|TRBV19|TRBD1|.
TGTGCCAGTATCGCAAACCGGGACAGGGGCGGCTACACCTTC
CASIANRDRGGYTF
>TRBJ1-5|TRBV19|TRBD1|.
TGTGCCAGTAGTCAGGACAGGGAGTGGGATCAGCCCCAGCATTTT
CASSQDREWDQPQHF
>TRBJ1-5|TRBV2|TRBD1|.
TGTGCCAGCAGGGACAGGGGATCGGGTCAGCCCCAGCATTTT
CASRDRGSGQPQHF
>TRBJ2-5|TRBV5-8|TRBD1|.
TGTGCCAGCAGCGGGGGACAGGGGTGGGGAGAGACCCAGTACTTC
CASSGGQGWGETQYF
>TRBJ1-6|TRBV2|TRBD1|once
TGTGCCAGCAGGGGAATCACAGGGGCCAATTCACCCCTCCACTTT
CASRGITGANSPLHF
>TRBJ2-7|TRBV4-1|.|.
TGCGCCAGCAGCCAAGATGGAGGCGAGCAGTACTTC
CASSQDGGEQYF
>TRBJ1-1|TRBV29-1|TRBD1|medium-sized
TGCAGCGTCGTACAGGGGGCAAACACTGAAGCTTTCTTT
CSVVQGANTEAFF
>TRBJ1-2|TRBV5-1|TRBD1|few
TGCGCCAGCAGCCCGGACAGGGGTAACTATGGCTACACCTTC
CASSPDRGNYGYTF
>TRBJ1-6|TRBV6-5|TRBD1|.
TGTGCCAGCAGCCCCAGGGGGCAGGGTTCACCCCTCCACTTT
CASSPRGQGSPLHF
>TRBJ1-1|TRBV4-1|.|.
TGCGCCAGCAGTCGTAGTGGTATGGCTTTCTTT
CASSRSGMAFF
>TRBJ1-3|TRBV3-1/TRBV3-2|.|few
TGTGCCAGCAGCAAGGGCCGCGGGGGCTCTGGAAACACCATATATTTT
CASSKGRGGSGNTIYF
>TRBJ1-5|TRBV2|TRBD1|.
TGTGCCAGCAGTTACAGGGGGAAATTCGGGGTGGTAGGCAATCAGCCCCAGCATTTT
CASSYRGKFGVVGNQPQHF
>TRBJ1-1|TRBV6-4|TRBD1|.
TGTGCCAGCAGAACGGACAGGGGGGCTGAAGCTTTCTTT
CASRTDRGAEAFF
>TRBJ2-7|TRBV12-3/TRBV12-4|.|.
TGTGCCAGCAGCCACCCGAGCTCCTACGAGCAGTACTTC
CASSHPSSYEQYF
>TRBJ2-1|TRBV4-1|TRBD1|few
TGCGCCAGCAGCCAAGAAATTGTCGGGACAGGGGACAATGAGCAGTTCTTC
CASSQEIVGTGDNEQFF
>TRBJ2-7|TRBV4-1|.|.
TGCGCCAGCAGCCAGACACAGGTCTCCTACGAGCAGTACTTC
CASSQTQVSYEQYF
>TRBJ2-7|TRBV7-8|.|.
TGTGCCAGCAGCTTAGCCACAGCATTGGTACCGGGACACTCCTACGAGCAGTACTTC
CASSLATALVPGHSYEQYF
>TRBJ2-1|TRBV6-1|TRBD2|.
TGTGCCAGCAGTGACTTTGGGCGCGGGGGGGCGTTAGGGAATGAGCAGTTCTTC
CASSDFGRGGALGNEQFF
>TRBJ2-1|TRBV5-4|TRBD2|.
TGTGCCAGCAGCCTGCTTGGAGCGGGGGGGCGCCCGAGCTCCTACAATGAGCAGTTCTTC
CASSLLGAGGRPSSYNEQFF
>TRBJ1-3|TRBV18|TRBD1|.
TGTGCCAGCGCACAGGGGGATGGAAACACCATATATTTT
CASAQGDGNTIYF
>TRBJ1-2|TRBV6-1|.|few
TGTGCCAGCAGTGAATCCGGGTCGGTCCCCTTC
CASSESGSVPF
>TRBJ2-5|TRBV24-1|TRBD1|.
TGTGCCACCTCAGGGGGCAGTAGGGAGACCCAGTACTTC
CATSGGSRETQYF
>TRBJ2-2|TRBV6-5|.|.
TGTGCCAGCAGAGGGGCCCAGAACACCGGGGAGCTGTTTTTT
CASRGAQNTGELFF
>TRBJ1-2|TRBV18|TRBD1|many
TGTGCCAGCTCACCAGGGACAGCCAATGGCTACACCTTC
CASSPGTANGYTF
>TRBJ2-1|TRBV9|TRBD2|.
TGTGCCAGCAGCGCCCTCGTCGAGCGGGGGCCTTATAATGAGCAGTTCTTC
CASSALVERGPYNEQFF
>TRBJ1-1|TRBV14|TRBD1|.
TGTGCCAGCAGCAAAAGACGTGATTCCGGGACAGGGGCGCAGATGTTTACGAGCACTGAAGCTTTCTTT
CASSKRRDSGTGAQMFTSTEAFF
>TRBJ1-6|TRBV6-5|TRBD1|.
TGTGCCAGCAGGGAGACAGGGTTAGGTTCACCCCTCCACTTT
CASRETGLGSPLHF
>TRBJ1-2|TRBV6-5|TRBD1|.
TGTGCCAGCAGGGCCGACAGGGGTGGAGGGAATGGCTACACCTTC
CASRADRGGGNGYTF
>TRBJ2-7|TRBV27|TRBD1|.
TGTGCCAGCACTAGACGACAGGGGGCCTACGAGCAGTACTTC
CASTRRQGAYEQYF
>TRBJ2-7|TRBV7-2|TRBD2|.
TGTGCCAGCAGCTCGGGACTAGCGGGCGAGCAGTACTTC
CASSSGLAGEQYF